This TCR beta chain was recorded in a study of T cell responses to AZD1222 COVID-19 vaccine. The germline V gene has CDR1 LNHDA and CDR2 SQIVND (reference sequence). CDR3 length equals 14 residues. Trimming took 9 bases from V and 0 from J, leaving 12 bases between them. The assay was immunoSEQ multiplex PCR, and TCRdb's table has in-frame clones only and misses some. The table records about 84,000 clones, 87% of them present only once. The receptor's source is an adult in good health. This material consisted of peripheral blood, taken on day 0 of AZD1222 vaccination. V usage is TRBV19 and J usage is TRBJ1-3, with no clear D. CDR3 residues: CASSDPFSGNTIYF. CDR3 coding DNA: TGTGCCAGCTCCGACCCCTTCTCTGGAAACACCATATATTTT.